These 27 T cell receptor beta chains share one sample of origin, sequenced in a study of cytotoxic CD8 clonotypes in ibrutinib-treated CLL. Sequenced by immunoSEQ multiplex PCR; TCRdb stores in-frame clones only, minus some. The sample has over 140,000 clones; 80% are singletons. This specimen consisted of PBMCs, obtained after 36 months of ibrutinib treatment. Receptors were obtained from a human donor with chronic lymphocytic leukemia.

The rearrangement uses TRBV11-3 and TRBJ2-1; D is perhaps TRBD1 (6 bases). CDR1 is SGHNT and CDR2 is YENEEA in the germline V gene. Trimming removed 2 bases at V and 3 bases at J, with 11 bases between. The CDR3 is 15 residues long. The CDR3 coding sequence is TGTGCCAGCAGCTTATCCAGGGGTGGCTACAATGAGCAGTTCTTC. It encodes CASSLSRGGYNEQFF.

V gene TRBV29-1 combines with J gene TRBJ1-4; 7 nucleotides line up with TRBD1. This CDR3 is 13 amino acids long. V shed 7 bases and J 7 bases; nucleotides not matched to a gene: 9. CDR1 is SQVTM, CDR2 ANQGSEA, per germline. CDR3 sequence reads: CSARQGFGEKLFF. CDR3 DNA: TGCAGCGCCCGACAGGGTTTTGGTGAAAAACTGTTTTTT.

The rearrangement uses TRBV5-6 and TRBJ1-2; D unclear. The germline V gene has CDR1 SGHDT and CDR2 YYEEEE. CDR3 length: 13 amino acids. V was pared by 0 bases and J by 2 bases, with 5 bases between. The CDR3 nucleotides are TGTGCCAGCAGCTTGGGCAGAAACTATGGCTACACCTTC. Translation: CASSLGRNYGYTF.

The V call is TRBV2, the J call TRBJ2-4; no clear D gene. Germline-derived CDR1 and CDR2 are SNHLY and FYNNEI. V was cut by 5 bases and J by 8 bases, with 10 bases left in between. The CDR3 extends over 12 amino acids. This chain's CDR3 is CASSTGTYIQYF. DNA of the CDR3: TGTGCCAGCAGTACTGGCACGTACATTCAGTACTTC.

This sequence joins TRBV5-4 and TRBJ1-2; D gene unclear. Per the germline V gene, CDR1 is SGHNT and CDR2 is YYREEE (reference sequence). The V end was cut by 4 bases, the J end by 7 bases, with 14 bases between. This CDR3 comprises 13 residues. CDR3 sequence (DNA): TGTGCCAGCAGCATGTGGGGAGCCGCTGGCTACACCTTC. Translating it yields CASSMWGAAGYTF.

V gene TRBV5-1 combines with J gene TRBJ2-5, with no clear D. The CDR3 length is 16 residues. Germline V gene data show CDR1 as SGHRS and CDR2 as YFSETQ. Deletions cut 0 bases from V and 4 bases from J, with 16 bases between. The CDR3 protein is CASSLGSVWSRETQYF. The CDR3 DNA sequence: TGCGCCAGCAGCTTGGGGTCAGTTTGGTCGCGAGAGACCCAGTACTTC.

The V and J genes are TRBV9 and TRBJ2-4; 13 bases are a match to TRBD2. The CDR3 runs to 18 residues. Germline V gene data show CDR1 as SGDLS and CDR2 as YYNGEE. J gave up 0 bases and V 4 bases, and 7 bases lay outside the gene matches. CDR3 bases: TGTGCCAGCAGCCCACTAGCGGGGGGGCTACAAGCCAAAAACATTCAGTACTTC. Protein sequence: CASSPLAGGLQAKNIQYF.

The V call is TRBV19, the J call TRBJ2-5, with TRBD1 identical over 9 bases. From germline, CDR1 is LNHDA and CDR2 SQIVND (reference sequence). The ends lost 5 bases at V and 5 bases at J; junction bases unmatched: 9. This CDR3 has 15 residues. The CDR3 here is CASSRQGVVRETQYF. The CDR3 DNA sequence: TGTGCCAGTAGTCGACAGGGGGTGGTTAGGGAGACCCAGTACTTC.

CDR3 nucleotide sequence: TGTGCCAGCAGCCCAGGGGGCGCAAATTCACCCCTCCACTTT. The encoded protein is CASSPGGANSPLHF. This rearrangement joins TRBV9 to TRBJ1-6, with 8 bases matching TRBD1. In germline, CDR1 is SGDLS, CDR2 YYNGEE. After removal of 4 bases from V and 7 bases from J, the junction contained 4 bases not matched to a gene. This CDR3 is built from 14 residues.

V and J are TRBV5-6 and TRBJ2-4; D uncertain. With 0 bases removed from V and 5 bases from J, the gap between germline ends came to 9 bases. Germline V gives CDR1 SGHDT, CDR2 YYEEEE. The CDR3 sequence is 14 residues long. The CDR3 bases are TGTGCCAGCAGCTTGGACGCAGGCCAAAACATTCAGTACTTC. Translated: CASSLDAGQNIQYF.

In this sample, this clone turned up once. The chain recombines TRBV5-1 with TRBJ2-3; 8 positions match TRBD1. The CDR3 sequence is 16 residues long. V was pared by 3 bases and J by 6 bases, with 12 bases of the junction left unmatched. In germline, CDR1 is SGHRS, CDR2 YFSETQ. The CDR3 reads CASSSAGTGLWDTQYF. CDR3 DNA: TGCGCCAGCAGCTCCGCCGGGACAGGACTATGGGATACGCAGTATTTT.

The chain uses TRBV19 and TRBJ2-3, with D unresolved. Trimming took 3 bases from V and 4 from J, leaving 8 bases between them. Looked up from germline, CDR1 is LNHDA and CDR2 is SQIVND (reference sequence). The CDR3 is 13 residues long. The chain's CDR3 is CASSIWASDTQYF. The CDR3, as DNA: TGTGCCAGTAGTATTTGGGCTTCAGATACGCAGTATTTT.

This sequence joins TRBV15 and TRBJ1-1; D uncertain. This CDR3 contains 14 residues. V dropped 0 bases and J dropped 10 bases, with 15 bases sitting between them. Germline loops: CDR1 LNHNV, CDR2 YYDKDF (reference sequence). DNA for the CDR3: TGTGCCACCAGCAGAGAGGCAGCTGGACTGGGAGCTTTCTTT. It yields the protein CATSREAAGLGAFF.

The CDR3: CASSLLGQGVFGNTIYF. The CDR3 bases are TGTGCCAGCAGCTTACTGGGGCAGGGGGTATTTGGAAACACCATATATTTT. This sequence joins TRBV5-6 and TRBJ1-3, with 7 bases that match TRBD1. The germline gives CDR1 SGHDT, CDR2 YYEEEE. V lost 2 bases, J lost 3 bases, and 11 bases stayed unmatched. The CDR3 has 17 residues. The whole variable domain, remainder taken from reference TRBV5-6 and TRBJ1-3, is DAGVTQSPTHLIKTRGQQVTLRCSPKSGHDTVSWYQQALGQGPQFIFQYYEEEERQRGNFPDRFSGHQFPNYSSELNVNALLLGDSALYLCASSLLGQGVFGNTIYFGEGSWLTVV.

This rearrangement joins TRBV6-5 to TRBJ1-1; D uncertain. CDR1 is MNHEY, CDR2 SVGAGI, per germline. The germline V and J ends were trimmed by 8 bases and 7 bases, with 11 bases remaining between them. The CDR3 has 11 amino acids. The DNA for the CDR3 is TGTGCCAGCGCTCAGGTGGGTGAAGCTTTCTTT. This codes for CASAQVGEAFF.

The chain is built from TRBV5-8 and TRBJ1-2, with 7 positions matching TRBD1. The germline CDR1 and CDR2 sequences are SGHTS and YDEGEE. With V trimmed by 4 bases and J by 5 bases, 8 bases remained unmatched. This CDR3 comprises 14 residues. CDR3 nucleotides: TGTGCCAGCAGCCGGGACAGCCCTTCGTATGGCTACACCTTC. It yields the protein CASSRDSPSYGYTF.

This clone has a handful of counts. The chain recombines TRBV7-3 with TRBJ1-1; weak D call: TRBD1 (5 bases). V gave up 5 bases and J gave up 7 bases, with 20 bases separating them. The CDR3 contains 15 residues. CDR1 is SGHTA, CDR2 FQGTGA, per germline. This CDR3 reads CASSPLVGGTLEAFF. The CDR3 DNA reads TGTGCCAGCAGCCCCCTAGTTGGGGGGACCCTTGAAGCTTTCTTT.

This rearrangement joins TRBV28 to TRBJ2-1, with 8 positions matching TRBD1. The CDR3 has 15 residues. Germline values: CDR1 MDHEN, CDR2 SYDVKM. After removal of 5 bases from V and 2 bases from J, the junction contained 5 bases not matched to a gene. CDR3 coding DNA: TGTGCCAGCAGTAAACAGGGGGTCACCTACAATGAGCAGTTCTTC. It encodes CASSKQGVTYNEQFF. Variable domain in full (rest from reference TRBV28 and TRBJ2-1): DVKVTQSSRYLVKRTGEKVFLECVQDMDHENMFWYRQDPGLGLRLIYFSYDVKMKEKGDIPEGYSVSREKKERFSLILESASTNQTSMYLCASSKQGVTYNEQFFGPGTRLTVL.

V is TRBV6-4 and J is TRBJ2-3; D possibly corresponds to TRBD1 (6 bases). Between the trimmed V and J ends, which lost 0 bases and 4 bases, there was a span of 11 bases. The germline V gene encodes CDR1 MRHNA and CDR2 SNTAGT. There are 15 residues in the CDR3. This CDR3 reads CASSDSVAGADTQYF. The DNA for the CDR3 is TGTGCCAGCAGTGACTCTGTGGCAGGGGCAGATACGCAGTATTTT.

This clone came up once. The chain is built from TRBV4-2 and TRBJ1-4, with D possibly being TRBD1 (6 bases). Between the trimmed V and J ends, which lost 0 bases and 8 bases, there was a span of 13 bases. CDR1 and CDR2 (germline): LGHNA, YNFKEQ. The CDR3 loop spans 15 amino acids. The DNA for the CDR3 is TGTGCCAGCAGCCAAGAGCAGGGGACGGGAGAAAAACTGTTTTTT. Protein: CASSQEQGTGEKLFF.

This chain joins TRBV19 and TRBJ1-4, with TRBD1 matching 7 bases. The germline CDR1 and CDR2 sequences are LNHDA and SQIVND (reference sequence). The CDR3 contains 14 residues. V shed 2 bases and J 5 bases; nucleotides not matched to a gene: 2. The CDR3 here is CASSILRGNEKLFF. CDR3 sequence (DNA): TGTGCCAGTAGTATACTCAGGGGGAATGAAAAACTGTTTTTT.

The J gene is TRBJ2-7, the V gene TRBV7-6; TRBD1 matches 12 bases. V lost 5 bases to trimming and J lost 6 bases; unmatched junction nucleotides: 5. Germline V gene lookup returns CDR1 SGHVS and CDR2 FNYEAQ. The CDR3 sequence is 14 residues long. In nucleotides, the CDR3 is TGTGCCAGCAGCAGAGGGACAGGGGGCCCCGAGCAGTACTTC. Residues: CASSRGTGGPEQYF. The full variable domain, completed using reference TRBV7-6 and TRBJ2-7, is GAGVSQSPRYKVTKRGQDVALRCDPISGHVSLYWYRQALGQGPEFLTYFNYEAQQDKSGLPNDRFSAERPEGSISTLTIQRTEQRDSAMYRCASSRGTGGPEQYFGPGTRLTVT.

The chain has TRBV2 and TRBJ2-1; 10 bases match TRBD2. This CDR3 contains 15 residues. Trimming at V came to 6 bases and at J to 7 bases, leaving 9 bases not matched to a gene. Looked up from germline, CDR1 is SNHLY and CDR2 is FYNNEI. In nucleotides, the CDR3 is TGTGCCAGCAGGGACCTAGCGGGGGTGTCTAATGAGCAGTTCTTC. Residues: CASRDLAGVSNEQFF.

The chain couples TRBV15 to TRBJ2-7; possible D gene TRBD1, 6 bases. In germline, CDR1 is LNHNV, CDR2 YYDKDF (reference sequence). The CDR3 sequence is 14 residues long. Trimming took 1 base from V and 2 from J, leaving 9 bases between them. CDR3 in DNA: TGTGCCACCAGCAGAGCGGCAGGGGCCTACGAGCAGTACTTC. It translates to CATSRAAGAYEQYF.

This clone has more than one count but fewer than ten. The chain employs TRBV6-1 and TRBJ1-1; D gene uncertain. There are 13 residues in the CDR3. V lost 7 bases, J lost 4 bases, and 13 bases lay in between. Germline CDR1 and CDR2: MNHNS and SASEGT. The CDR3 region is CASTHEGGTEAFF. Here the CDR3 DNA reads TGTGCCAGCACCCACGAGGGAGGCACTGAAGCTTTCTTT.

The V gene is TRBV19, the J gene TRBJ2-5; 7 nucleotides agree with TRBD2. Germline assignment: CDR1 LNHDA and CDR2 SQIVND (reference sequence). V dropped 2 bases and J dropped 4; count of bases not matched to a gene: 7. The CDR3 runs to 15 residues. The CDR3 sequence is CASSIFGLVPETQYF. The CDR3 DNA reads as TGTGCCAGTAGTATATTTGGACTAGTCCCAGAGACCCAGTACTTC.

The rearrangement uses TRBV7-8 and TRBJ2-3; 7 nucleotides agree with TRBD2. The CDR3 loop spans 12 amino acids. Per the germline V gene, CDR1 is SGHVS and CDR2 is FQNEAQ. The ends lost 5 bases at V and 6 bases at J; junction bases unmatched: 2. The CDR3 protein is CASSPGGDTQYF. The CDR3 region has the DNA TGTGCCAGCAGCCCCGGGGGGGATACGCAGTATTTT.